These T cell receptor beta chains were read from a single sample in a study of siplizumab effects on memory and regulatory T cells. Repertoires were generated with immunoSEQ multiplex PCR, while TCRdb's copy carries only in-frame clones and drops some. Among fewer than 85,000 clones listed, approximately 90% were seen once. Material for sequencing was Tregs sorted from blood. These receptors came from a human donor in good health. The CDR3 runs from the conserved cysteine through the conserved F or W. A D gene is named only where the DNA matches it firmly. Only some rows state a clone size, as once, few, many or a class for expanded clones.

J gene | V gene | clone size | D gene | CDR3 DNA | CDR3 protein
TRBJ2-1 | TRBV5-1 | - | TRBD2 | TGCGCCAGCAGCTTGCTTAGCGGGGTGGCCGTGGGTGAGCAGTTCTTC | CASSLLSGVAVGEQFF
TRBJ2-5 | TRBV19 | - | TRBD2 | TGTGCCAGTAGTCGGGGGGAAGAGACCCAGTACTTC | CASSRGEETQYF
TRBJ1-1 | TRBV18 | - | - | TGTGCCAGCTCACCGTATCAGGACATGAACACTGAAGCTTTCTTT | CASSPYQDMNTEAFF
TRBJ2-1 | TRBV4-1 | once | TRBD1 | TGCGCCAGCAGCCCAGTTCAGGGGGCGCCCTACAATGAGCAGTTCTTC | CASSPVQGAPYNEQFF
TRBJ2-7 | TRBV27 | once | - | TGTGCCAGCAGTGCCCGACTGGGGGCCTACGAGCAGTACTTC | CASSARLGAYEQYF
TRBJ1-4 | TRBV6-1 | - | TRBD1 | TGTGCCAGCAGTGAAACCGGGACAGGGTATGAAAAACTGTTTTTT | CASSETGTGYEKLFF
TRBJ2-1 | TRBV2 | - | TRBD1 | TGTGCCAGGGGGGGACAGGGGAGCAATGAGCAGTTCTTC | CARGGQGSNEQFF
TRBJ2-1 | TRBV11-2 | - | TRBD2 | TGTGCCAGCAGCCTACGGACTAGCGGGGGGGCCAATGAGCAGTTCTTC | CASSLRTSGGANEQFF
TRBJ1-4 | TRBV4-1 | - | - | TGCGCCAGCAGCCACGAAGCTGCCGGGAATGAAAAACTGTTTTTT | CASSHEAAGNEKLFF
TRBJ1-3 | TRBV7-2 | - | TRBD1 | TGTGCCAGCAGCTCGGGTAGGGGGCCTGGAAACACCATATATTTT | CASSSGRGPGNTIYF
TRBJ2-7 | TRBV5-1 | - | - | TGCGCCAGCAGCTTGTTCGACAGGTCCGAGCAGTACTTC | CASSLFDRSEQYF